This TCR beta chain derives from a study of T cell clonotyping in hematopoietic cell transplantation. Study-wide results and caveats: Higher Inverse Simpson Index values in graft donor and pretransplant recipient predicted broader posttransplant TCR diversity. Pathologically expanded recipient clonotypes increased progressively from day 30 to day 180 as diversity fell. CD4 and CD8 repertoire contributions could not be separated without sorting.

Comment on this clone: Its antigen is as yet unknown.

CDR1 is SNHLY and CDR2 is FYNNEI in the germline V gene. This CDR3 has 14 amino acids. V lost 2 bases and J 9 bases, leaving 16 bases between the germline ends. Sequencing was performed with immunoSEQ multiplex PCR; in TCRdb, only in-frame clones are kept and a portion is missing. In the table there are roughly 16,000 clones, 85% to 95% of which are singletons. The sequence was collected from a man aged 40-49 years in good health. Some clones in this sample may be carry-over from other donors' samples. The J gene is TRBJ1-2, the V gene TRBV2; possibly TRBD1 for D (5 bases). What was sequenced was peripheral blood mononuclear cells. CDR3 nucleotide sequence: TGTGCCAGCAGTGAAAAGGCGCCACAGGATCGCTACACCTTC. It specifies CASSEKAPQDRYTF.